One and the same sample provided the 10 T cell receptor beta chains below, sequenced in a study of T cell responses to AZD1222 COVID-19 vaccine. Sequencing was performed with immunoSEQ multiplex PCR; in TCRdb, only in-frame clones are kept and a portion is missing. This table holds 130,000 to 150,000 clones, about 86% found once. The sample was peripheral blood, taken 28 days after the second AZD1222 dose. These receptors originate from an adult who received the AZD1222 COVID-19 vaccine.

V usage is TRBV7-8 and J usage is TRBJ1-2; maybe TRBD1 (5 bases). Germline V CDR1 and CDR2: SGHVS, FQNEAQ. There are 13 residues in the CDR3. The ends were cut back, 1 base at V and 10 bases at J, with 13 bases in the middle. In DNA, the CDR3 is TGTGCCAGCAGCTTAGTCGAGACAGCGTTCTACACCTTC. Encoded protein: CASSLVETAFYTF.

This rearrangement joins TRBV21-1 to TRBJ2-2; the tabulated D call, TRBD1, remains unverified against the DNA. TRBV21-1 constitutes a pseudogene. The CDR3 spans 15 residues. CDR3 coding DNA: TGTGCCAGCAGCCAGGGGAAGGAAGGTTCCGGGGAGCTGTTTTTT. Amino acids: CASSQGKEGSGELFF.

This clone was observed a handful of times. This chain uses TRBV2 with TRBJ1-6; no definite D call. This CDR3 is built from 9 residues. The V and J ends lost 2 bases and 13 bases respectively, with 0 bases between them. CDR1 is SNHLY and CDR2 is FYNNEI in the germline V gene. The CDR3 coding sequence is TGTGCCAGCAGTGAACCCCTCCACTTT. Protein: CASSEPLHF.

CDR3 nucleotides: TGTGCCAGCAGCCCCTTGGCAGATCGCACAGATACGCAGTATTTT. Its translation: CASSPLADRTDTQYF. The V and J genes are TRBV9 and TRBJ2-3, with unresolved D. V was shortened by 4 bases and J by 1 base, with 13 bases between the two germline ends. Germline V gene sequence: CDR1 SGDLS, CDR2 YYNGEE. The CDR3 is made up of 15 amino acids. The complete variable domain, with remaining parts taken from reference TRBV9 and TRBJ2-3, reads DSGVTQTPKHLITATGQRVTLRCSPRSGDLSVYWYQQSLDQGLQFLIQYYNGEERAKGNILERFSAQQFPDLHSELNLSSLELGDSALYFCASSPLADRTDTQYFGPGTRLTVL.

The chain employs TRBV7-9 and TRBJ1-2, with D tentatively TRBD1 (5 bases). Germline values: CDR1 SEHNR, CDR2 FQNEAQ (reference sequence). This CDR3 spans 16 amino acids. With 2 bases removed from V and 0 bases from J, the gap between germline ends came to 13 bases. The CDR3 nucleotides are TGTGCCAGCAGCTTATCGGGCCAGGGATCTAACTATGGCTACACCTTC. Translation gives CASSLSGQGSNYGYTF.

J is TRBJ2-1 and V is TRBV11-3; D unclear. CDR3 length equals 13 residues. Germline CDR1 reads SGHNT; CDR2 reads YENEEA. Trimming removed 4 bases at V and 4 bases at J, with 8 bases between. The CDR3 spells CASSSSVYNEQFF. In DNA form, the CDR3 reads TGTGCCAGCAGCTCTTCCGTTTACAATGAGCAGTTCTTC.

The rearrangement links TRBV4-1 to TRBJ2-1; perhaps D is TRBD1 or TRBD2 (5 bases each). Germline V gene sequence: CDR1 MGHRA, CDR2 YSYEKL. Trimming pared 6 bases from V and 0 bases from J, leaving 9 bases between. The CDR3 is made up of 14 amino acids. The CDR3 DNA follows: TGCGCCAGCAGTCCGGGACCCTCCTACAATGAGCAGTTCTTC. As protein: CASSPGPSYNEQFF.

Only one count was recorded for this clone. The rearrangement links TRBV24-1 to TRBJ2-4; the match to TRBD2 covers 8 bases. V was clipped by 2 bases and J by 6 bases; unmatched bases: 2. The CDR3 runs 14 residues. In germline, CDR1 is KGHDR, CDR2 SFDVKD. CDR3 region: CATSDSREGNIQYF. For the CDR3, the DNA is TGTGCCACCAGTGATTCCCGGGAGGGAAACATTCAGTACTTC.

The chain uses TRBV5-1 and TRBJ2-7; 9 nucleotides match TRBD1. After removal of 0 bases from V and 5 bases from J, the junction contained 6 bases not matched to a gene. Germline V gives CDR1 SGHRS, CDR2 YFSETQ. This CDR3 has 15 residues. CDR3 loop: CASSLGGTGSNEQYF. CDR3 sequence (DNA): TGCGCCAGCAGCTTGGGAGGGACAGGGTCTAACGAGCAGTACTTC.

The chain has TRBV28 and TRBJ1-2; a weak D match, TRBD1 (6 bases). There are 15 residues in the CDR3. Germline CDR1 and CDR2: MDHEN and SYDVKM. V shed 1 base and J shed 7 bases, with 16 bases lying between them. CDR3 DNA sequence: TGTGCCAGCAGTTTATTTTCAGGGGCGGGCTTTGGCTACACCTTC. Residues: CASSLFSGAGFGYTF.